This T cell receptor (beta chain) was found in a study of cytomegalovirus exposure and HLA in healthy donors (dated by TCRdb to 2015 to 2018). For context, the study as a whole: According to an earlier analysis of 450 to 650 of the donors, roughly 180 million T cells yielded 90 million to 130 million unique TCR beta sequences and roughly 280 Gb of sequence data. An early release that covered 640 HLA-typed donors contained around 330 gigabases of sequencing data and 75 million to 100 million unique TCR sequences. Of the approximately 370 genotyped donors, roughly 80% were placed in the genetic ancestry cluster associated with self-reported Caucasian donors. The study aimed to test whether signatures of past pathogen exposure could be identified by cataloging public T cell receptors. Using immunosequencing, the study profiled T cell repertoires from 550 to 750 subjects and related those repertoires to cytomegalovirus serostatus. Besides the first cohort of hundreds of subjects, a separate validation cohort made up of 90 to 150 different subjects was used. The study combined high-throughput TCR immunosequencing, statistical association of individual TCRs with disease status, and machine learning to predict cytomegalovirus infection status. A later analysis re-examined previously published TCR beta repertoires from more than 650 donors and added high-resolution HLA genotyping to investigate patterns of TCR occurrence. Rather than drawing on any new phenotypic data, the later analysis identified candidate immune exposures from TCR beta sequences and the way those sequences occurred across donors. An earlier analysis of 500 to 650 of the donors applied high-throughput TCR beta sequencing to assess whether each TCR beta V gene segment acted as functional or pseudogenic. Donor age, sex, ethnicity and CMV serostatus were compiled together with the repertoire data. A later genetic analysis used genome-wide SNP genotypes for about 65% of the 666 donors, treating that subset as a discovery cohort. Every discovery cohort repertoire had been produced on one sequencing platform. Class I and class II HLA loci were covered by the typing at four-digit resolution. Typing coverage differed by locus: A, B, C, DRB1 and DQB1 were typed in roughly 629-640 donors, DQA1 in about 500, DPA1 in nearly 610, and DPB1 in 472. Five DR-DQ haplotypes were handled as single units for association and clustering because linkage in the cohort was strong. On average, around 230,000 unique TCR beta nucleotide sequences were sequenced per donor among a few hundred genotyped donors of the cohort, with roughly 19% of those sequences being non-productive. Study-wide conclusions, independent of this receptor: In vitro tests confirmed that a few of the cytomegalovirus-associated TCR beta chains recognize cytomegalovirus antigens. HLA typing was unavailable for some donors at each locus, so association tests used only the typed subset. Correlated functional status among segregating V segments might reflect linkage disequilibrium, but an unknown experimental factor could not be ruled out. In this cohort, only TCR beta chains were sequenced, and detectable features were limited by the absence of alpha or paired-chain data. Most TCR sequences were seen in very few donors, while some public TCRs were found in many individuals. A total of roughly 160 TCR beta chains were listed by the study as associated with cytomegalovirus. In an earlier analysis of around 600 of the donors, most TCR beta V segments were observed in productive rearrangements about 87% or about 30% of the time, broadly matching IMGT annotations. According to a later genetic analysis, donors in an Asian-associated ancestry cluster had fewer N-insertions in productive TCRs than the approximately 700-donor mean. Because counts were too low, some 17 rarely observed V segments, including chromosome 9 orphons, were excluded from the earlier analysis of around 640 of the donors. According to the authors, the approach could potentially be generalized to other disease states and immunological phenotypes. CMV serostatus was the only immune exposure information available for the cohort. When HLA alleles, especially DR and DQ, strongly co-occurred, attributing TCR associations to individual alleles was difficult. A cluster of highly shared sequence variants was judged likely to be a technical artifact of the sequencing pipeline. In a later analysis, about 16,000 TCR beta sequences were associated with specific HLA alleles at a false discovery rate of 0.05. A later analysis found that HLA-associated TCR beta chains were more clonally expanded and had lower generation probabilities than equally common non-associated chains. In a later analysis, TCR association rates were found to vary across HLA loci, with the most associated TCRs seen for DRB1 alleles and the fewest for HLA-C alleles. A further reported finding was that TCR beta sequences accurately predicted the HLA-A and HLA-B alleles for most subjects in the first cohort. Roughly uniform sequencing depth across donors was assumed in presence/absence analyses, although this assumption may not hold. The classifier was reported to diagnose cytomegalovirus status with high specificity and sensitivity in both the original cohort and the validation cohort. In a later analysis, most CMV-associated TCR beta chains were found to appear HLA-restricted, with HLA associations seemingly driven largely by CMV exposure. In a later genetic analysis, a missense DCLRE1C variant was associated with V-gene and J-gene trimming of TCR beta chains, and the association was replicated in an independent cohort. According to a later analysis, parvovirus B19, influenza, CMV and Epstein-Barr virus appeared linked to several top co-occurrence clusters. The 87-base-pair reads could not distinguish some IMGT-functional V segments, including TRBV6-2 and TRBV6-3, so those segments were excluded.

The cohort comprised several hundred healthy bone marrow donors. At the time of sampling, every cohort member was nominally healthy, though immune exposures that went unrecorded were likely present. The donor tested CMV seropositive and was one of the 289 seropositive cohort members. Every donor gave a peripheral blood sample, and the peripheral blood mononuclear cells from that sample were used for TCR beta sequencing. The Qiagen DNeasy Blood Extraction Kit was used to extract genomic DNA from the blood cell samples. The method was the immunoSEQ multiplex PCR assay. The multiplex PCR relied on a mix of 60 forward primers for TCR Vbeta segments and 13 reverse primers for TCR Jbeta segments. A multiplex PCR assay on genomic DNA amplified the CDR3 region of rearranged TCR beta genes. On the Illumina HiSeq System, the amplified TCR beta libraries were sequenced as 87-base-pair reads. Per the original workflow: Across the 666 repertoires, a later analysis counted 80 million or so unique TCR beta chains, 9 million to 14 million of which were shared by at least two donors. Raw reads were error-corrected and collapsed into unique sequences with a nearest-neighbor algorithm that merged closely related sequences to remove PCR and sequencing errors. Alignment of CDR3 sequences to IMGT reference sequences was used to assign V, D and J gene segments. Each retained sequence needed at least a six-nucleotide match to both a V gene segment and a J gene segment. Rearrangements were classified as productive when the CDR3 lacked stop codons and remained in frame with V and J, and all other rearrangements were classified as non-productive. Following IMGT convention, CDR3 was defined as the stretch from the second conserved V-encoded cysteine up to the conserved J-encoded phenylalanine. The earlier analysis of about 560 of the donors excluded any sequence lacking an unambiguous match to a single V gene segment. An earlier analysis of fewer than 750 of the donors classified V segments as functional when productive rearrangements were above 56.7% and as segregating when the standard deviation between donors was above 5%. A statistical classification framework was built to diagnose cytomegalovirus status from the catalog of TCR beta chain sequences. V and J gene assignment, in a later analysis, came from comparing TCR nucleotide sequences with IMGT/GENE-DB human TR gene sequences. A later analysis assigned CDR3 sequences and most-parsimonious VDJ recombination scenarios with the TCRdist pipeline. In a later analysis, each TCR beta chain was defined by its CDR3 amino acid sequence together with its V-gene family, and reads lacking a unique V-gene family were excluded. As a way to deal with suspected cross-contamination and a sequencing artifact, a later analysis dropped 450 to 700 nucleotide sequences that were highly shared and had low generation probability. A later analysis calculated a clonal expansion index for each public chain from normalized within-repertoire ranks of inferred template counts. A later analysis computed generation probabilities with a VDJ recombination model fitted to out-of-frame rearrangements, and checked the results against IGoR. In a later analysis, TCR-TCR, TCR-HLA and TCR-CMV co-occurrence was scored with hypergeometric tests, and a repertoire-size bias correction was applied to TCR pairs. A later analysis estimated false discovery rates by permuting HLA or CMV assignments 20 times. In a later analysis, co-occurring TCRs were grouped using DBSCAN, with TCRdist sequence similarity added in when clustering inside HLA-allele-positive subsets. Repertoires with fewer than 30,000 or more than 120,000 public chains, plus five repertoires with anomalous nucleotide sharing, were excluded from co-occurrence clustering. This immuneACCESS table, as held by TCRdb, lists in-frame sequences with V and J called but not all clones. Of the missing ones, under half trace to an unresolved V gene in checked studies; the others have no known cause. V, J and clone size are those of that table, while D and trimming were read from the DNA. This sample is represented by about 190,000 clones; roughly 84% of them were singletons. Around 3% of the sample goes to the ten largest clones.

For CDR1 and CDR2, the germline V gene lists LGHNA and YNFKEQ. Spanning cysteine to phenylalanine, the CDR3 consists of 15 amino acids. Of all the DNA, just the CDR3 is kept, 45 bases in frame from base 1. V lost 3 bases and J lost 2 bases, and the count of bases not matched to a germline gene is 2. In the case of this clone: This clone's antigen is unknown. Per-base qualities were not stored, and no clone one base away is much larger.

The sequencing sample was made of PBMCs. The sequence derives from a woman in her fifties or sixties in good health and CMV-seropositive. The rearrangement joined TRBV4-2 to TRBJ1-5; a stretch of 9 junction bases matches TRBD1. At the DNA level, the sequence is TGTGCCAGCAGCCAGGGGGACAGGGGCAATCAGCCCCAGCATTTT. The translation is CASSQGDRGNQPQHF.